This T cell receptor (beta chain) is drawn from a study of cytomegalovirus exposure and HLA in healthy donors (TCRdb year 2017). Study-level background: In an earlier analysis of fewer than 750 of the donors, around 290 Gb of sequence data and 120 million or so unique TCR beta sequences from about 179 million T cells were reported. An early release covering roughly 580 HLA-typed donors comprised approximately 290 gigabases of sequencing data and approximately 85 million unique TCR sequences. Among the roughly 400 genotyped donors, 81% belonged to the genetic ancestry cluster associated with self-reported Caucasian donors. The aim of the study was to test whether cataloging public T cell receptors could identify signatures of past pathogen exposure. The T cell repertoires of 666 subjects were profiled by immunosequencing and related to cytomegalovirus serostatus. Besides the first cohort of approximately 710 subjects, a separate validation cohort made up of over 95 different subjects was used. To predict cytomegalovirus infection status, the study brought together high-throughput TCR immunosequencing, statistical association of individual TCRs with disease status, and machine learning. A later analysis re-examined previously published TCR beta repertoires from roughly 650 donors and added high-resolution HLA genotyping to investigate patterns of TCR occurrence. Rather than using new phenotypic data, the later analysis identified candidate immune exposures from TCR beta sequences and from how often those sequences occurred across donors. To decide whether each TCR beta V gene segment behaved as functional or pseudogenic, an earlier analysis of fewer than 750 of the donors relied on high-throughput TCR beta sequencing. Donor age, sex, ethnicity and CMV serostatus were compiled alongside the repertoire data. A later genetic analysis used genome-wide SNP genotypes for about 60% of the 666 donors, treating that subset as a discovery cohort. All discovery cohort repertoires had been generated on a single sequencing platform. HLA typing included class I and class II loci at four-digit resolution. The number of typed donors differed by locus: about 620-640 for A, B, C, DRB1 and DQB1; roughly 510 for DQA1; 606 for DPA1; and some 450 for DPB1. Five DR-DQ haplotypes were handled as single units for association and clustering, since linkage in the cohort was strong. Among a few hundred genotyped donors of the cohort, an average of approximately 250,000 unique TCR beta nucleotide sequences were sequenced per donor, about a sixth of them non-productive.

The study at large found these results: A later analysis found that TCR association rates varied across HLA loci, with DRB1 alleles showing the most associated TCRs and HLA-C alleles the fewest. Several of the top co-occurrence clusters appeared to be linked to parvovirus B19, influenza, CMV and Epstein-Barr virus, according to a later analysis. The only immune exposure information available for the cohort was CMV serostatus. A total of 150 or so TCR beta chains were listed by the study as associated with cytomegalovirus. According to the authors, the approach could potentially be generalized to other disease states and immunological phenotypes. At a false discovery rate of 0.05, a later analysis linked 16,000 or so TCR beta sequences to specific HLA alleles. In a later genetic analysis, a missense DCLRE1C variant was associated with V-gene and J-gene trimming of TCR beta chains, and the association was replicated in an independent cohort. The earlier analysis of almost 600 of the donors excluded some 15 rarely observed V segments, including chromosome 9 orphons, because counts were too low. A further reported finding was that TCR beta sequences accurately predicted the HLA-A and HLA-B alleles for most subjects in the first cohort. Presence/absence analyses assumed roughly uniform sequencing depth across donors, an assumption that may not hold. Cytomegalovirus status was reported to be diagnosed by the classifier with high specificity and sensitivity in both the original and validation cohorts. A later genetic analysis reported fewer N-insertions in productive TCRs among donors in an Asian-associated ancestry cluster than the roughly 700-donor mean. The sequencing pipeline was judged likely to have produced a cluster of highly shared sequence variants as a technical artifact. A later analysis found that most CMV-associated TCR beta chains appeared HLA-restricted, with HLA associations seemingly driven largely by CMV exposure. This cohort had only TCR beta chains sequenced, and the lack of alpha or paired-chain data limited which features could be detected. An earlier analysis of 587 of the donors showed that most TCR beta V segments appeared in productive rearrangements either about 87% or about 30% of the time, which broadly matched IMGT annotations. Three of the identified cytomegalovirus-associated TCR beta chains were confirmed in vitro to be specific for cytomegalovirus antigens. Most TCR sequences were seen in very few donors, while some public TCRs were found in many individuals. Because HLA typing was missing for some donors at each locus, association tests included only the typed subset. Linkage disequilibrium might explain the correlated functional status among segregating V segments, but an unknown experimental factor could not be excluded. A later analysis found that HLA-associated TCR beta chains were more clonally expanded and had lower generation probabilities than equally common non-associated chains. When HLA alleles, especially DR and DQ, strongly co-occurred, TCR associations were difficult to assign to individual alleles.

Turning to this clone: The antigen this receptor binds is unknown. It has no much larger one-base neighbor in the sample; base qualities were not kept.

In total, just over 650 healthy bone marrow donors made up the cohort. All cohort members were sampled while nominally healthy, although unrecorded immune exposures were likely present. The donor was CMV seronegative and belonged to the group of over 300 seronegative cohort members. A peripheral blood sample was collected from each donor, and TCR beta sequencing was performed on peripheral blood mononuclear cells. Genomic DNA extraction from the blood cell samples was performed with the Qiagen DNeasy Blood Extraction Kit. The protocol used for the library was the immunoSEQ multiplex PCR assay. A mixture of 60 forward primers for TCR Vbeta segments and 13 reverse primers for TCR Jbeta segments was used in the multiplex PCR. A multiplex PCR assay on genomic DNA amplified the CDR3 region of rearranged TCR beta genes. The amplified TCR beta libraries were sequenced on the Illumina HiSeq System as 87-base-pair reads. The authors' pipeline ran thus. Across the 500 to 700 repertoires, a later analysis counted roughly 77 million unique TCR beta chains, 9.5 million to 13 million of which were shared by at least two donors. Raw reads were error-corrected and collapsed into unique sequences by a nearest-neighbor algorithm in which closely related sequences were merged to remove PCR and sequencing errors. Alignment of CDR3 sequences to IMGT reference sequences was used to assign V, D and J gene segments. For a sequence to be retained, a match of at least six nucleotides was required to both a V gene segment and a J gene segment. A rearrangement was called productive if the CDR3 had no stop codons and remained in frame with V and J, and every other rearrangement was called non-productive. CDR3 was defined according to IMGT convention as the region running from the second conserved V-encoded cysteine to the conserved J-encoded phenylalanine. The earlier analysis of about 560 of the donors excluded any sequence lacking an unambiguous match to a single V gene segment. An earlier analysis of almost 600 of the donors classified V segments as functional when productive rearrangements were above 56.7% and as segregating when the standard deviation between donors was above 5%. To diagnose cytomegalovirus status from the catalog of TCR beta chain sequences, a statistical classification framework was built. In a later analysis, V and J genes were assigned by comparing TCR nucleotide sequences against IMGT/GENE-DB human TR gene sequences. A later analysis assigned CDR3 sequences and most-parsimonious VDJ recombination scenarios with the TCRdist pipeline. A later analysis defined each TCR beta chain by its CDR3 amino acid sequence plus V-gene family, and excluded reads lacking a unique V-gene family. A later analysis removed several hundred highly shared, low-generation-probability nucleotide sequences to deal with suspected cross-contamination and a sequencing artifact. For each public chain, a later analysis derived a clonal expansion index from normalized ranks of inferred template counts within each repertoire. Generation probabilities in a later analysis came from a VDJ recombination model fitted to out-of-frame rearrangements, and those results were checked against IGoR. In a later analysis, hypergeometric tests were used to score TCR-TCR, TCR-HLA and TCR-CMV co-occurrence, with a repertoire-size bias correction applied to TCR pairs. False discovery rates were estimated in a later analysis by permuting HLA or CMV assignments 20 times. In a later analysis, co-occurring TCRs were grouped using DBSCAN, with TCRdist sequence similarity added in when clustering inside HLA-allele-positive subsets. Repertoires with fewer than 30,000 or more than 120,000 public chains were left out of co-occurrence clustering, as were four to six repertoires with anomalous nucleotide sharing. The source is immuneACCESS, and TCRdb retained only in-frame sequences with V and J called. Part of the clones is not carried over; for the studies checked, unresolved V genes explain less than half of this, and the remainder is unexplained. That table is the source of V, J and clone size, and D and trimming were worked out from the DNA. Present in this sample are about 180,000 clones, 76% of which were seen just once. Around 1.5% of the sample is held by the ten biggest clonotypes.

The clonotype originates from a man aged 18 to 29 in good health and CMV-seronegative. The specimen sequenced was PBMCs.

The sequenced DNA: TGTGCCAGCAGTTCGGCTTTTGGGCTAGCGGGGGGCACAGATACGCAGTATTTT. It translates to CASSSAFGLAGGTDTQYF. Recombination linked TRBV27 to TRBJ2-3; 10 of the junction bases match TRBD2. The CDR3 numbers 18 residues from cysteine through phenylalanine. The kept DNA is CDR3 alone, 54 bases in frame from the first base. CDR1 is given as MNHEY and CDR2 as SMNVEV, both from the germline V gene (reference sequence). The germline V and J ends show losses of 4 bases and 1 base respectively, and no gene match explains 11 bases of the junction.